This T cell receptor beta chain appears in the sequencing data of a study of a mutant IDH1 vaccine in newly diagnosed glioma. Study in general: Treated patients comprised 62.5% males and roughly 40% females, mean age approximately 37 years.

Remarks on this clone: What it binds is not known.

Some clones are missing from TCRdb's copy, which holds only in-frame ones; the method was immunoSEQ multiplex PCR. The sample holds about 40,000 clones; 80% to 95% are singletons and the top ten take about 2.6%. The time point here: week 5, during vaccination. Each dose of the vaccine consisted of 300 ug of mutant IDH1 20-mer peptide, with topical imiquimod. V was pared by 6 bases and J by 1 base, with 9 bases between. The CDR3 is 13 amino acids. CDR1 and CDR2 (germline): SGHDN, FVKESK. Sequencing was performed on PBMCs, taken from a glioma patient whose treatment included an IDH1 peptide vaccine. The receptor was isolated from a man in his forties or fifties with glioma. The chain employs TRBV14 and TRBJ1-1, with D possibly TRBD1 on 6 matching bases. The CDR3 sequence is CASSRQENTEAFF. The CDR3, as DNA: TGTGCCAGCAGTCGACAGGAGAACACTGAAGCTTTCTTT.